This entry describes one TCR beta chain. Its matching antigen is unknown. The data stem from a study of blood T cells in healthy people across ages. Points from the study as a whole: The unsorted PBMCs prevented any conclusive comparison of naive versus antigen-experienced cells. Getting older went along with TCR beta diversity per million T cells dropping roughly linearly.

It was with a sample-barcoded 5' primer and a J-beta primer mix that a second PCR of roughly 6 to 12 cycles was run. The authors tagged each cDNA molecule using a template-switch adaptor with 12 random nucleotides. Samples each returned at least 3 million CDR3-containing paired-end reads. TCRdb reprocessed the 5' RACE reads via MiXCR and lists one record per CDR3 protein. The top ten clones hold 20% to 25% of a sample with approximately 730,000 distinct CDR3 sequences, about 40% of them seen once. The V and J ends lost 4 bases and 4 bases, in that order; junction bases with no gene match: 5. Looked up from germline, CDR1 is SGHAT and CDR2 is FQDESV (reference sequence). The CDR3 runs 15 residues.

This chain joins TRBV11-1 and TRBJ2-2; 8 nucleotides agree with TRBD1. Sample: blood. This sequence was found in a woman in her fifties or sixties in good health. The CDR3 loop is CASSSAGGFTGELFF. The CDR3 bases are TGTGCCAGCAGCTCCGCAGGGGGCTTCACCGGGGAGCTGTTTTTT.